These 21 T cell receptor beta chains were sequenced from one sample in a study of shared clonotypes between healthy human individuals. Repertoires were generated with immunoSEQ multiplex PCR, while TCRdb's copy carries only in-frame clones and drops some. This sample has some 900,000 clones, with approximately 80% found just once. The sequenced material came from memory CD4+ T cells sorted from blood. Regarding subset: CD45RA-negative fraction. The receptor set was obtained from a man between 18 and 35 years old in good health.

The table lists this clone with a few counts. The CDR3 loop reads CASSLRDRTAEQFF. In nucleotides, the CDR3 is TGTGCCAGCAGTTTACGGGACAGAACGGCTGAGCAGTTCTTC. This chain connects TRBV28 to TRBJ2-1; 7 bases fit TRBD1. The CDR3 extends over 14 amino acids. CDR1 and CDR2 (germline): MDHEN, SYDVKM. V was pared by 2 bases and J by 9 bases, with 7 bases of the junction left unmatched.

The chain carries TRBV19 and TRBJ2-5; D gene uncertain. CDR3 size: 12 residues. CDR1 LNHDA and CDR2 SQIVND come from the germline V gene (reference sequence). Trimming removed 3 bases at V and 0 bases at J, with 2 bases between. CDR3 amino acids: CASSMYQETQYF. In DNA, the CDR3 is TGTGCCAGTAGTATGTACCAAGAGACCCAGTACTTC.

This chain connects TRBV10-3 to TRBJ1-6, with D uncertain. Germline V gene lookup returns CDR1 ENHRY and CDR2 SYGVKD. Trimming removed 4 bases from V and 9 bases from J, with 13 bases in between. This CDR3 has 14 residues. DNA of the CDR3: TGTGCCATCAGTGCGGCCGACCGCACTTCACCCCTCCACTTT. Translation: CAISAADRTSPLHF.

The chain has TRBV2 and TRBJ2-3, with D uncertain. CDR1 is SNHLY and CDR2 is FYNNEI in the germline V gene. The CDR3 runs 13 residues. The V end lost 5 bases, the J end lost 3 bases, and 9 bases lay between the germline ends. CDR3 in amino acids: CASSQRRTDTQYF. The CDR3 DNA reads TGTGCCAGCAGTCAGCGACGGACAGATACGCAGTATTTT.

This clone was found once. The gene calls are TRBV28 and TRBJ1-2, with D possibly TRBD1 on 5 matching bases. Germline-derived CDR1 and CDR2 are MDHEN and SYDVKM. V was clipped by 5 bases and J by 0 bases, with 13 bases between them. The CDR3 sequence is 15 residues long. The CDR3 is CASSPRQKTNYGYTF. The CDR3 bases are TGTGCCAGCAGTCCCAGACAGAAGACTAACTATGGCTACACCTTC.

The V call is TRBV18, the J call TRBJ2-5; the D gene is possibly TRBD2 (5 bases). CDR1 and CDR2 from the germline V gene are KGHSH and LQKENI. The CDR3 runs 14 residues. Trimming pared 3 bases from V and 9 bases from J, leaving 17 bases between. The DNA for the CDR3 is TGTGCCAGCTCACCTCTCGGACGTGGAGCGGCCCAGTACTTC. This translates into CASSPLGRGAAQYF.

The CDR3 DNA sequence: TGTGCCAGCAGCCGGGGACAGGGGCTCAACTACGAGCAGTACTTC. As protein: CASSRGQGLNYEQYF. The chain joins TRBV7-9 to TRBJ2-7; TRBD1 matches at 10 bases. The trim removed 5 bases at V and 3 bases at J, leaving 7 bases unmatched. The germline V gene has CDR1 SEHNR and CDR2 FQNEAQ (reference sequence). The CDR3 contains 15 residues.

V usage is TRBV30 and J usage is TRBJ2-7, with D perhaps assigned TRBD1 or TRBD2 (5 bases each). Trimming shortened V by 3 bases and J by 0 bases, and 6 bases separated the two germline ends. Germline lookup yields CDR1 GTSNPN and CDR2 SVGIG (reference sequence). This CDR3 comprises 12 residues. CDR3 protein: CAWRRGSYEQYF. CDR3 nucleotides: TGTGCCTGGAGGAGGGGCTCCTACGAGCAGTACTTC. The full variable domain, with the rest looked up from reference TRBV30 and TRBJ2-7, is SQTIHQWPATLVQPVGSPLSLECTVEGTSNPNLYWYRQAAGRGLQLLFYSVGIGQISSEVPQNLSASRPQDRQFILSSKKLLLSDSGFYLCAWRRGSYEQYFGPGTRLTVT.

V is TRBV7-9 and J is TRBJ2-7, with D maybe TRBD2 (7 bases). Looked up from germline, CDR1 is SEHNR and CDR2 is FQNEAQ (reference sequence). The CDR3 loop spans 15 amino acids. V lost 6 bases and J 5 bases, leaving 20 bases between the germline ends. CDR3 loop: CASRRGGGLVNEQYF. The CDR3 DNA reads as TGTGCCAGCAGACGGGGCGGGGGCCTGGTAAACGAGCAGTACTTC.

The chain has TRBV5-5 and TRBJ2-1; the D gene could be TRBD1 or TRBD2 (5 bases each). This CDR3 contains 15 residues. The germline CDR1 and CDR2 sequences are SGHKS and YYEKEE (reference sequence). Trimming shortened V by 4 bases and J by 2 bases, and 13 bases separated the two germline ends. CDR3 protein: CASSPAGSAYNEQFF. The CDR3 DNA reads as TGTGCCAGCAGCCCGGCAGGGAGTGCCTACAATGAGCAGTTCTTC. Looking up the rest from reference TRBV5-5 and TRBJ2-1 gives the full variable domain: DAGVTQSPTHLIKTRGQQVTLRCSPISGHKSVSWYQQVLGQGPQFIFQYYEKEERGRGNFPDRFSARQFPNYSSELNVNALLLGDSALYLCASSPAGSAYNEQFFGPGTRLTVL.

V is TRBV29-1 and J is TRBJ2-7, with D possibly TRBD2 on 6 matching bases. Germline V gives CDR1 SQVTM, CDR2 ANQGSEA. The ends were cut back, 4 bases at V and 7 bases at J, with 14 bases in the middle. The CDR3 totals 12 residues. CDR3 sequence reads: CSVAQGGGEQYF. The CDR3 nucleotides are TGCAGCGTTGCGCAGGGAGGTGGTGAGCAGTACTTC.

This chain uses TRBV5-1 with TRBJ2-3; D may be TRBD1 or TRBD2 (6 bases each). Trimming took off 8 bases at V and 5 bases at J, with 15 bases between the two ends. CDR1 is SGHRS and CDR2 is YFSETQ in the germline V gene. This CDR3 comprises 13 residues. The CDR3 coding sequence is TGCGCCAGTGGGGAAGGGGGAGGAGATACGCAGTATTTT. Translating gives CASGEGGGDTQYF.

The chain employs TRBV7-2 and TRBJ2-5; 11 positions agree with TRBD2. The ends lost 6 bases at V and 2 bases at J; junction bases unmatched: 5. CDR3 size: 15 residues. The V gene's germline CDR1 is SGHTA and CDR2 FQGNSA. CDR3 DNA sequence: TGTGCCAGCAGAAGACTAGCGGGGCTACAAGAGACCCAGTACTTC. The encoded protein is CASRRLAGLQETQYF. Full variable domain (outside the CDR3, taken from reference TRBV7-2 and TRBJ2-5): GAGVSQSPSNKVTEKGKDVELRCDPISGHTALYWYRQSLGQGLEFLIYFQGNSAPDKSGLPSDRFSAERTGGSVSTLTIQRTQQEDSAVYLCASRRLAGLQETQYFGPGTRLLVL.

CDR3 nucleotide sequence: TGCGCCAGCAGCCAAGTGGGGGGGGAGACTGAAGCTTTCTTT. Translating it yields CASSQVGGETEAFF. The J gene is TRBJ1-1, the V gene TRBV4-3; tentatively, D is TRBD1 (5 bases). Germline V gene lookup returns CDR1 LGHNA and CDR2 YSLEER. This CDR3 spans 14 amino acids. Trimming pared 1 base from V and 5 bases from J, leaving 11 bases between.

The rearrangement uses TRBV6-1 and TRBJ2-7; 10 bases are shared with TRBD2. The CDR3 totals 18 residues. Germline V CDR1 and CDR2: MNHNS, SASEGT. Trimming cost V 4 bases and J 0 bases; bases outside gene matches: 12. CDR3 region: CASSGPLAGGPSSYEQYF. As DNA, the CDR3 is TGTGCCAGCAGTGGGCCGTTAGCGGGAGGACCTAGCTCCTACGAGCAGTACTTC.

The CDR3 DNA sequence: TGTGCTAGTGGTTTTTCGGCAGGAAACATTCAGTACTTC. Amino acids: CASGFSAGNIQYF. The chain is built from TRBV12-5 and TRBJ2-4; D uncertain. The V gene lost 3 bases and the J gene lost 6 bases, with 9 bases spanning the gap. Germline assignment: CDR1 LGHNT and CDR2 FRNRAP. The CDR3 consists of 13 residues.

This chain links TRBV29-1 with TRBJ2-3; D tentatively fits TRBD1 or TRBD2 (6 bases each). V lost 6 bases, J lost 0 bases, and 16 bases lay in between. CDR3 length equals 15 residues. Germline values: CDR1 SQVTM, CDR2 ANQGSEA. The CDR3 is CSVLGGGFSTDTQYF. The CDR3 DNA is TGCAGCGTCTTGGGGGGCGGTTTTAGCACAGATACGCAGTATTTT.

The chain employs TRBV10-3 and TRBJ2-5; 12 bases map to TRBD2. The V and J ends lost 10 bases and 5 bases, in that order; junction bases with no gene match: 5. This CDR3 has 13 amino acids. From germline, CDR1 is ENHRY and CDR2 SYGVKD. The CDR3 loop reads CATGTSGYETQYF. The CDR3 nucleotides are TGTGCCACCGGGACTAGCGGGTATGAGACCCAGTACTTC.

This clone was recorded only once. The gene calls are TRBV14 and TRBJ2-7; the match to TRBD2 covers 7 bases. CDR3 length: 15 amino acids. Trimming at V came to 4 bases and at J to 4 bases, leaving 10 bases not matched to a gene. The germline gives CDR1 SGHDN, CDR2 FVKESK. The CDR3 DNA reads as TGTGCCAGCAGCCGTAGAGCGGGATCGTCTTACGAGCAGTACTTC. Encoded protein: CASSRRAGSSYEQYF.

The V and J genes are TRBV10-3 and TRBJ2-3; unclear D gene. This CDR3 is built from 10 residues. Trimming removed 10 bases at V and 3 bases at J, with 5 bases between. The germline gives CDR1 ENHRY, CDR2 SYGVKD. As DNA, the CDR3 is TGTGCCACAAGGACAGATACGCAGTATTTT. The encoded protein is CATRTDTQYF.

The V gene is TRBV19, the J gene TRBJ2-6; D unclear. Germline CDR1 reads LNHDA; CDR2 reads SQIVND (reference sequence). The V and J ends lost 0 bases and 0 bases respectively, with 9 bases between them. The length of the CDR3 is 17 residues. This chain's CDR3 is CASSIEASGSGANVLTF. CDR3 coding DNA: TGTGCCAGTAGTATAGAGGCATCGGGCTCTGGGGCCAACGTCCTGACTTTC.